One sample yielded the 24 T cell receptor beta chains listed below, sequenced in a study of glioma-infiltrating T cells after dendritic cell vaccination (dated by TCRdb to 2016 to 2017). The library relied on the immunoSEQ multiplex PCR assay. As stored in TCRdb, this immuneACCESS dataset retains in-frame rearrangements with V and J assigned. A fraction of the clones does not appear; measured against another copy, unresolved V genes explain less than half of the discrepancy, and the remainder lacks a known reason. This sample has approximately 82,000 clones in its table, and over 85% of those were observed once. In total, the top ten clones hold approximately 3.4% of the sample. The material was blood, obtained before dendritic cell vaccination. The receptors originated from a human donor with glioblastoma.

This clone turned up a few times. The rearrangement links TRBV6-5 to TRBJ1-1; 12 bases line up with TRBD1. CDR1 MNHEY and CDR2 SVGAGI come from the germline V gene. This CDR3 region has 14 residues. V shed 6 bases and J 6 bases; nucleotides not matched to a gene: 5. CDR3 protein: CASRGTGGSSEAFF. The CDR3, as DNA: TGTGCCAGCAGGGGGACAGGGGGCTCGTCTGAAGCTTTCTTT.

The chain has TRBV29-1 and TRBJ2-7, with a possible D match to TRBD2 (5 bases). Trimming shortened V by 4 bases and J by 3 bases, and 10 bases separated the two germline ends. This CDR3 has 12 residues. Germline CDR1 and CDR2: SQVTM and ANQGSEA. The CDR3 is CSVGEWGYEQYF. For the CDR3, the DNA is TGCAGCGTTGGGGAGTGGGGCTACGAGCAGTACTTC.

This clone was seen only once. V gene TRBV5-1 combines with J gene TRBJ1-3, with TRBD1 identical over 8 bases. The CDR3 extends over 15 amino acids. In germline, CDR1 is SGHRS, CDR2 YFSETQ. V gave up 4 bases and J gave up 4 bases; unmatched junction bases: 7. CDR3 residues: CASSLGQGAGNTIYF. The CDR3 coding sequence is TGCGCCAGCAGCCTCGGACAGGGTGCAGGAAACACCATATATTTT.

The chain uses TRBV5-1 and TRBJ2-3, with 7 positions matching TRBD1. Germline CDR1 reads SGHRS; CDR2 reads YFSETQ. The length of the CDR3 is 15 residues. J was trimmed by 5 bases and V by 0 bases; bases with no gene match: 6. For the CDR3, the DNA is TGCGCCAGCAGCTTGGGAGGGGGCCCGGGAGATACGCAGTATTTT. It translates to CASSLGGGPGDTQYF.

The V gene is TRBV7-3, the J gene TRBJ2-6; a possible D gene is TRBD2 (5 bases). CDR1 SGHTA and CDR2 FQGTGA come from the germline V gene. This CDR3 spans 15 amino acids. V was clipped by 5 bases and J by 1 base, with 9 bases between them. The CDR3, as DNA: TGTGCCAGCAGCCCCTCGGGGTCTGGGGCCAACGTCCTGACTTTC. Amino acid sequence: CASSPSGSGANVLTF.

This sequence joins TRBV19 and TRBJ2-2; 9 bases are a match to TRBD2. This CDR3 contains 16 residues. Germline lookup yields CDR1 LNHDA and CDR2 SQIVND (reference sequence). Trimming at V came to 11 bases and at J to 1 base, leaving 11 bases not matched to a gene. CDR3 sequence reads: CAVRGLAGQNTGELFF. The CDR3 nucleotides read TGTGCCGTGAGAGGGCTAGCGGGACAGAACACCGGGGAGCTGTTTTTT.

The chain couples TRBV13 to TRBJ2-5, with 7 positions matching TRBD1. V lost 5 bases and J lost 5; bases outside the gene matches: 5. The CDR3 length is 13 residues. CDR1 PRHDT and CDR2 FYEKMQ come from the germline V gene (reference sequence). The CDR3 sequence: CASSRQGRETQYF. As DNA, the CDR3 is TGTGCCAGCAGCCGACAGGGTCGGGAGACCCAGTACTTC.

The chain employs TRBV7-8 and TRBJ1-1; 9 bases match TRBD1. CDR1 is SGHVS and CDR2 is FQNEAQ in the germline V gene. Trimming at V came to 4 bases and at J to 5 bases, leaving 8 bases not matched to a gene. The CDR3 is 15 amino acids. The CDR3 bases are TGTGCCAGCAGCTCGACGACAGGGGGAGGAACTGAAGCTTTCTTT. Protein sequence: CASSSTTGGGTEAFF.

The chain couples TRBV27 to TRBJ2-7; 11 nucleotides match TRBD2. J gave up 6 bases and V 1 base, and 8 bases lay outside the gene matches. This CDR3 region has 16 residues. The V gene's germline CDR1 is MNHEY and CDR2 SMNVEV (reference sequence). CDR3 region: CASSLLASGRTCEQYF. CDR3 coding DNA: TGTGCCAGCAGTTTATTAGCTAGCGGGAGGACCTGCGAGCAGTACTTC.

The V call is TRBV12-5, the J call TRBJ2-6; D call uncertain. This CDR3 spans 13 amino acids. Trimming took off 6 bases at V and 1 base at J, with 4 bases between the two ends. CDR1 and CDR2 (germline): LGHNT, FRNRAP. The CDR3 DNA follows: TGTGCTAGTGGCCTTTCTGGGGCCAACGTCCTGACTTTC. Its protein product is CASGLSGANVLTF.

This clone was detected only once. In DNA form, the CDR3 reads TGTGCCAGCAGCTTAGTAGGGCAGGGGGTCCACAATGAGCAGTTCTTC. Translated: CASSLVGQGVHNEQFF. J is TRBJ2-1 and V is TRBV7-9; TRBD1 matches at 7 bases. V lost 1 base to trimming and J lost 5 bases; unmatched junction nucleotides: 8. The CDR3 length is 16 residues. Germline CDR1 is SEHNR and CDR2 is FQNEAQ (reference sequence). The whole variable domain, remainder taken from reference TRBV7-9 and TRBJ2-1, is DTGVSQNPRHKITKRGQNVTFRCDPISEHNRLYWYRQTLGQGPEFLTYFQNEAQLEKSRLLSDRFSAERPKGSFSTLEIQRTEQGDSAMYLCASSLVGQGVHNEQFFGPGTRLTVL.

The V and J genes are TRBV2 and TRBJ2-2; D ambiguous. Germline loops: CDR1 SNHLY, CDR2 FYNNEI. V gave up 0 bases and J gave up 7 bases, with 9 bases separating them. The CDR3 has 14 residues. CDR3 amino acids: CASSEARGFGELFF. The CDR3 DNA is TGTGCCAGCAGTGAAGCGCGCGGATTCGGGGAGCTGTTTTTT.

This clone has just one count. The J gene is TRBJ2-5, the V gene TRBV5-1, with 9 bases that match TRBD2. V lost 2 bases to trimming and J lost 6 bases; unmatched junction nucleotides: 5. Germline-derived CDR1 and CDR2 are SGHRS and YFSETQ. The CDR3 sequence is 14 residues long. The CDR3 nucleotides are TGCGCCAGCAGCTTAGGCGGGGGGGAAAAGACCCAGTACTTC. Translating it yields CASSLGGGEKTQYF.

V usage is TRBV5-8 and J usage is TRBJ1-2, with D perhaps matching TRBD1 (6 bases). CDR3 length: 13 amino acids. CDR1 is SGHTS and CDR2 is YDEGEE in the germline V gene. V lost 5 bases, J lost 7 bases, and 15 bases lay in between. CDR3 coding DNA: TGTGCCAGCAGGGGCGGGGGGCCTGCTGGCTACACCTTC. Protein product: CASRGGGPAGYTF.

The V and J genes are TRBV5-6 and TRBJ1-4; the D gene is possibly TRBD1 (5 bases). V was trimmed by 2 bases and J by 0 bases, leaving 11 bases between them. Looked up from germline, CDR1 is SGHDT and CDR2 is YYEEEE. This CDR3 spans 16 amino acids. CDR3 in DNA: TGTGCCAGCAGCTTAGAGACAGACGCAACTAATGAAAAACTGTTTTTT. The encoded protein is CASSLETDATNEKLFF.

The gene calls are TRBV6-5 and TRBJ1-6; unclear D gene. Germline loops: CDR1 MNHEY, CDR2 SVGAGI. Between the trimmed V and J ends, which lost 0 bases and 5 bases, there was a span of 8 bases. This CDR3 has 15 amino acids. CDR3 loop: CASSYSGGDNSPLHF. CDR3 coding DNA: TGTGCCAGCAGTTACTCGGGCGGGGATAATTCACCCCTCCACTTT.

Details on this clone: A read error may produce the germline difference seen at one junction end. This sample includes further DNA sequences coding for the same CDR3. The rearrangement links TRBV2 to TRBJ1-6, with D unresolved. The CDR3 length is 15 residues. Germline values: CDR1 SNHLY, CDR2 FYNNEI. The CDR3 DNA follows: TGTGCCAGCAGTGTAGCGAGCTCCTATAATTCCCCCCTCCACTTT. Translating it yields CASSVASSYNSPLHF.

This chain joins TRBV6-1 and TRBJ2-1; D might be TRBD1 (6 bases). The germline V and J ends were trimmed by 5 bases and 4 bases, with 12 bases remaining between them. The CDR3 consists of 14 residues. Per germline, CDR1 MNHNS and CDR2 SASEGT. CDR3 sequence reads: CASSNRDTYNEQFF. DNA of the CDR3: TGTGCCAGCAGTAACCGGGACACGTACAATGAGCAGTTCTTC.

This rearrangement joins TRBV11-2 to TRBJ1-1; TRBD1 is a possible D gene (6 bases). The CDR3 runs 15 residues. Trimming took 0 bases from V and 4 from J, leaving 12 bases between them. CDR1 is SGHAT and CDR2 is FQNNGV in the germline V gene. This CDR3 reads CASSLDGKGGTEAFF. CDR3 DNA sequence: TGTGCCAGCAGCTTAGATGGCAAAGGGGGCACTGAAGCTTTCTTT.

CDR3 in DNA: TGCGCCAGCAGCTACCGGACAGGGATGAACACTGAAGCTTTCTTT. Residues: CASSYRTGMNTEAFF. The chain links TRBV5-1 to TRBJ1-1; 8 nucleotides match TRBD1. This CDR3 is built from 15 residues. Germline loops: CDR1 SGHRS, CDR2 YFSETQ. V lost 3 bases and J lost 0; bases outside the gene matches: 4.

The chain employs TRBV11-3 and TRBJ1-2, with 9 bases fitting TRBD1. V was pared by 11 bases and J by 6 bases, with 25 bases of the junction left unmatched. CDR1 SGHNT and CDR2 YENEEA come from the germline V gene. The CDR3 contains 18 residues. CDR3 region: CAADHFLPYRGLGNGYTF. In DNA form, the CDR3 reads TGTGCCGCCGACCATTTCCTTCCATACAGGGGGCTCGGGAATGGCTACACCTTC.

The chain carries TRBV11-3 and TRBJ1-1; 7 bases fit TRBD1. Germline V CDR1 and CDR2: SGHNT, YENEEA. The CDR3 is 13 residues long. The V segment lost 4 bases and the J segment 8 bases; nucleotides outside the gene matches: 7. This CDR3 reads CASSSNRDREAFF. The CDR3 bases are TGTGCCAGCAGCTCAAACCGGGACAGAGAAGCTTTCTTT.

The CDR3 bases are TGCGCCAGCAGCTTGGGGGCTCTCCAAGAGACCCAGTACTTC. It encodes CASSLGALQETQYF. V usage is TRBV5-1 and J usage is TRBJ2-5; D ambiguous. The CDR3 extends over 14 amino acids. Germline V gene lookup returns CDR1 SGHRS and CDR2 YFSETQ. Deletions cut 0 bases from V and 1 base from J, with 7 bases between. The entire variable domain, with the rest obtained from reference TRBV5-1 and TRBJ2-5, is as follows: KAGVTQTPRYLIKTRGQQVTLSCSPISGHRSVSWYQQTPGQGLQFLFEYFSETQRNKGNFPGRFSGRQFSNSRSEMNVSTLELGDSALYLCASSLGALQETQYFGPGTRLLVL.

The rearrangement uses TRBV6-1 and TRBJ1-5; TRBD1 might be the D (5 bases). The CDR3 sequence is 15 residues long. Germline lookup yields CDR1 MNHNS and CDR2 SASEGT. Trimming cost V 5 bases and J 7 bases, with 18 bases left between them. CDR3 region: CASSPQGAGRQPQHF. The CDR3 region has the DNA TGTGCCAGCAGTCCGCAGGGAGCGGGTCGACAGCCCCAGCATTTT.